A selection of T cell receptor beta chains follows, all from one sample in a study of shared clonotypes between healthy human individuals. Only in-frame clones appear in the TCRdb table, and some are missing; sequencing was by immunoSEQ multiplex PCR. The sample has 150,000 to 200,000 clones, 90% to 95% seen once. The sample consisted of naive CD4+ T cells sorted from blood. These receptors were collected from a woman younger than 45 in good health. CDR3s include the opening cysteine and the closing phenylalanine or tryptophan. The order of the fields is J gene, V gene, clone size, D gene, CDR3 protein, CDR3 DNA. A D gene is named only where the DNA matches it firmly. Only part of the rows carry a size: once, few, many, or a class if the clone is expanded.

>TRBJ2-7|TRBV19|once|TRBD2
CASSILPSGSHEQYF
TGTGCCAGTAGTATCCTGCCTAGCGGGAGCCACGAGCAGTACTTC
>TRBJ2-7|TRBV7-1|NA|TRBD1
CASSRTGLSYEQYF
TGTGCCAGCAGCAGGACAGGGCTCTCCTACGAGCAGTACTTC
>TRBJ2-1|TRBV14|NA|TRBD2
CASSLPSGSKQFF
TGTGCCAGCAGCCTCCCTAGCGGGAGCAAGCAGTTCTTC
>TRBJ1-5|TRBV7-6|NA|NA
CASSPLADSNQPQHF
TGTGCCAGCAGCCCCCTGGCAGATAGCAATCAGCCCCAGCATTTT
>TRBJ2-7|TRBV7-9|NA|NA
CASSLSDSGQYF
TGTGCCAGCAGCCTATCCGACAGCGGGCAGTACTTC
>TRBJ2-7|TRBV6-5|few|NA
CASNPLLSSYEQYF
TGTGCCAGCAACCCGTTGTTATCATCCTACGAGCAGTACTTC
>TRBJ2-2|TRBV5-1|NA|TRBD2
CASSLTSGGTGELFF
TGCGCCAGCAGCCTAACTAGCGGGGGCACCGGGGAGCTGTTTTTT
>TRBJ1-1|TRBV15|NA|NA
CATSRVRNTEAFF
TGTGCCACCAGCAGGGTGAGGAACACTGAAGCTTTCTTT
>TRBJ1-6|TRBV6-6|NA|NA
CASSWEGDPSPLHF
TGTGCCAGCAGTTGGGAGGGCGATCCTTCACCCCTCCACTTT
>TRBJ1-6|TRBV11-3|NA|NA
CASSLQPNSPLHF
TGTGCCAGCAGCTTACAGCCTAATTCACCCCTCCACTTT
>TRBJ2-4|TRBV19|NA|TRBD1
CASSVTGTLGIQYF
TGTGCCAGTAGTGTGACAGGGACGCTGGGCATTCAGTACTTC
>TRBJ1-4|TRBV7-9|NA|NA
CASSSGLFTNEKLFF
TGTGCCAGCAGCTCAGGTTTATTCACTAATGAAAAACTGTTTTTT
>TRBJ2-7|TRBV18|NA|TRBD2
CASSPVLAGIYEQYF
TGTGCCAGCTCACCCGTGCTAGCGGGAATCTACGAGCAGTACTTC
>TRBJ1-2|TRBV10-3|NA|NA
CAIRTMNYGYTF
TGTGCCATCAGGACGATGAACTATGGCTACACCTTC
>TRBJ1-5|TRBV15|NA|NA
CATSRDEGGPQHF
TGTGCCACCAGCAGAGATGAGGGAGGGCCCCAGCATTTT
>TRBJ2-7|TRBV6-6|NA|NA
CVTGRGAAYEQYF
TGTGTCACAGGAAGGGGGGCGGCCTACGAGCAGTACTTC
>TRBJ2-6|TRBV6-4|once|NA
CASSDSGVTGANVLTF
TGTGCCAGCAGTGACTCTGGGGTTACTGGGGCCAACGTCCTGACTTTC
>TRBJ2-7|TRBV7-6|NA|NA
CASSSTDWYEQYF
TGTGCCAGCAGCTCGACGGACTGGTACGAGCAGTACTTC
>TRBJ1-4|TRBV27|NA|TRBD1
CASSLGTGTATEKLFF
TGTGCCAGCAGTTTAGGCACCGGGACAGCTACTGAAAAACTGTTTTTT
>TRBJ1-2|TRBV28|NA|NA
CASATGGGSYGYTF
TGTGCCAGCGCGACAGGTGGGGGATCCTATGGCTACACCTTC
>TRBJ1-1|TRBV4-2|NA|NA
CASSQDRGFKVAAFF
TGTGCCAGCAGCCAAGATCGAGGTTTCAAAGTTGCAGCTTTCTTT
>TRBJ1-5|TRBV6-5|NA|TRBD1
CASSSGYRGDQPQHF
TGTGCCAGCAGTTCAGGTTACAGGGGGGATCAGCCCCAGCATTTT